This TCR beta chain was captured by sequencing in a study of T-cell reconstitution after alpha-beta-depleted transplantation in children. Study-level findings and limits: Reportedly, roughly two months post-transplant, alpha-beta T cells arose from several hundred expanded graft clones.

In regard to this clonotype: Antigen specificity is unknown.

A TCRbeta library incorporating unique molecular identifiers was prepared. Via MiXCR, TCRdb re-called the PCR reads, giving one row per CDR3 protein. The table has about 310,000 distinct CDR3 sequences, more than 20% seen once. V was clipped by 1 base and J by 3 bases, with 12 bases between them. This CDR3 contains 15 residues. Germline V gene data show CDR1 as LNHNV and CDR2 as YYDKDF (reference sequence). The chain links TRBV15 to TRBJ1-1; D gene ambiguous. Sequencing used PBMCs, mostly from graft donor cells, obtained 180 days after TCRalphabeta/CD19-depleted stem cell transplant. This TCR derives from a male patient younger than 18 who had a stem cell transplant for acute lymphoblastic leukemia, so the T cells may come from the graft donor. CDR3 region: CATSRVPPRDTEAFF. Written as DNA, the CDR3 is TGTGCCACCAGCAGAGTTCCCCCAAGGGACACTGAAGCTTTCTTT.